This TCR beta chain was sequenced for a study of cytomegalovirus exposure and HLA in healthy donors (dated by TCRdb to the late 2010s). Broadly, across the study: According to an earlier analysis of around 600 of the donors, about 179 million T cells yielded over 90 million unique TCR beta sequences and around 280 Gb of sequence data. Roughly 300 gigabases of sequencing data and roughly 90 million unique TCR sequences were included in an early release covering several hundred HLA-typed donors. Of the roughly 400 genotyped donors, approximately 83% fell in the genetic ancestry cluster associated with self-reported Caucasian donors. The study aimed to test whether cataloging public T cell receptors could reveal signatures of past pathogen exposure. Using immunosequencing, the study profiled T cell repertoires from approximately 700 subjects and related those repertoires to cytomegalovirus serostatus. In addition to the first cohort of 500 to 850 subjects, a separate validation cohort of about 120 different subjects was used. High-throughput TCR immunosequencing, statistical association of individual TCRs with disease status, and machine learning were combined to predict cytomegalovirus infection status. In a later analysis, previously published TCR beta repertoires from hundreds of donors were re-analyzed and high-resolution HLA genotyping was added so that TCR occurrence patterns could be studied. In the later analysis, no new phenotypic data were used to find candidate immune exposures; instead, reliance was placed on TCR beta sequences and their occurrence across donors. To decide whether each TCR beta V gene segment behaved as functional or pseudogenic, an earlier analysis of some 580 of the donors relied on high-throughput TCR beta sequencing. Donor age, sex, ethnicity and CMV serostatus were compiled alongside the repertoire data. A later genetic analysis used genome-wide SNP genotypes for about 55% of the 666 donors, treating that subset as a discovery cohort. All discovery cohort repertoires had been generated using a single sequencing platform. HLA typing covered class I and class II loci at four-digit resolution. The number of typed donors differed by locus: about 629-640 for A, B, C, DRB1 and DQB1; some 540 for DQA1; fewer than 610 for DPA1; and some 470 for DPB1. Several DR-DQ haplotypes were handled as single units for association and clustering, since linkage in the cohort was strong. Among under 450 genotyped donors of the cohort, an average of approximately 230,000 unique TCR beta nucleotide sequences were sequenced per donor, roughly 20% of them non-productive. Summary of the overall study and its limitations: While some public TCRs were present in many individuals, most TCR sequences turned up only very rarely across donors. A further reported finding was that TCR beta sequences accurately predicted the HLA-A and HLA-B alleles for most subjects in the first cohort. The authors suggested that the approach could potentially be generalized to other disease states and immunological phenotypes. Linkage disequilibrium might explain the correlated functional status among segregating V segments, but an unknown experimental factor could not be ruled out. A later genetic analysis associated a missense DCLRE1C variant with V-gene and J-gene trimming of TCR beta chains, and an independent cohort replicated the association. Some IMGT-functional V segments, including TRBV6-2 and TRBV6-3, could not be told apart with the 87-base-pair reads, so those segments were excluded. A few of the identified cytomegalovirus-associated TCR beta chains were confirmed in vitro to be specific for cytomegalovirus antigens. In this cohort, only TCR beta chains were sequenced, and detectable features were limited by the absence of alpha or paired-chain data. A later analysis found that HLA-associated TCR beta chains were more clonally expanded and had lower generation probabilities than equally common non-associated chains. In a later analysis, TCR association rates were found to vary across HLA loci, with the most associated TCRs seen for DRB1 alleles and the fewest for HLA-C alleles. When HLA alleles, especially DR and DQ, strongly co-occurred, attributing TCR associations to individual alleles was difficult. A total of 150 or so TCR beta chains were listed by the study as associated with cytomegalovirus. In a later analysis, several top co-occurrence clusters were reported to appear linked to parvovirus B19, influenza, CMV and Epstein-Barr virus. HLA typing was unavailable for some donors at each locus, so association tests used only the typed subset. The presence/absence analyses assumed that sequencing depth was roughly uniform across donors, and that assumption may not be true. In a later genetic analysis, fewer N-insertions in productive TCRs were reported among donors in an Asian-associated ancestry cluster than the approximately 630-donor mean. Specific HLA alleles were associated with 18,000 or so TCR beta sequences at a false discovery rate of 0.05 in a later analysis. The classifier was reported to diagnose cytomegalovirus status with high specificity and sensitivity in both the original cohort and the validation cohort. In a later analysis, most CMV-associated TCR beta chains were found to appear HLA-restricted, with HLA associations seemingly driven largely by CMV exposure. Roughly 17 rarely observed V segments, including chromosome 9 orphons, were excluded from the earlier analysis of almost 600 of the donors because counts were too low. CMV serostatus was the only immune exposure information available for the cohort. The sequencing pipeline was judged likely to have produced a cluster of highly shared sequence variants as a technical artifact. In an earlier analysis of 450 to 750 of the donors, most TCR beta V segments appeared in productive rearrangements about 87% or about 30% of the time, broadly matching IMGT annotations.

In total, around 600 healthy bone marrow donors made up the cohort. All cohort members were sampled while nominally healthy, although unrecorded immune exposures were likely present. The donor tested CMV seronegative and was one of the 352 seronegative cohort members. Each donor provided a peripheral blood sample, and peripheral blood mononuclear cells were used for TCR beta sequencing. Genomic DNA was extracted from the blood cell samples with the Qiagen DNeasy Blood Extraction Kit. Library prep was done by the immunoSEQ multiplex PCR assay. A mixture of 60 forward primers for TCR Vbeta segments and 13 reverse primers for TCR Jbeta segments was used in the multiplex PCR. The CDR3 region of rearranged TCR beta genes was amplified from genomic DNA by a multiplex PCR assay. The amplified TCR beta libraries were sequenced on the Illumina HiSeq System as 87-base-pair reads. In the original analysis: In a later analysis, approximately 74 million unique TCR beta chains were counted across the roughly 610 repertoires, and roughly 10 million of these chains were shared by at least two donors. To remove PCR and sequencing errors, raw reads were error-corrected and collapsed into unique sequences using a nearest-neighbor algorithm that merged closely related sequences. V, D and J gene segments were assigned by aligning CDR3 sequences to IMGT reference sequences. For a sequence to be retained, at least a six-nucleotide match to both a V gene segment and a J gene segment was required. Rearrangements were classified as productive when the CDR3 lacked stop codons and remained in frame with V and J, and all other rearrangements were classified as non-productive. Following IMGT convention, CDR3 was defined as the stretch from the second conserved V-encoded cysteine up to the conserved J-encoded phenylalanine. The earlier analysis of about 620 of the donors excluded sequences that lacked an unambiguous match to a single V gene segment. In an earlier analysis of around 600 of the donors, V segments were called functional above 56.7% productive rearrangements and were called segregating when the between-donor standard deviation exceeded 5%. A statistical classification framework was built to diagnose cytomegalovirus status from the catalog of TCR beta chain sequences. A later analysis assigned V and J genes by comparing TCR nucleotide sequences with IMGT/GENE-DB human TR gene sequences. In a later analysis, CDR3 sequences and most-parsimonious VDJ recombination scenarios were assigned using the TCRdist pipeline. In a later analysis, each TCR beta chain was defined by its CDR3 amino acid sequence together with its V-gene family, and reads lacking a unique V-gene family were excluded. In a later analysis, nearly 600 highly shared, low-generation-probability nucleotide sequences were removed to address suspected cross-contamination and a sequencing artifact. In a later analysis, a clonal expansion index was calculated for each public chain from normalized within-repertoire ranks of inferred template counts. A later analysis computed generation probabilities with a VDJ recombination model fitted to out-of-frame rearrangements, and checked the results against IGoR. In a later analysis, TCR-TCR, TCR-HLA and TCR-CMV co-occurrence was scored with hypergeometric tests, and a repertoire-size bias correction was applied to TCR pairs. A later analysis estimated false discovery rates by permuting HLA or CMV assignments 20 times. A later analysis grouped co-occurring TCRs with DBSCAN, adding TCRdist sequence similarity when clustering within HLA-allele-positive subsets. Repertoires with fewer than 30,000 or more than 120,000 public chains were left out of co-occurrence clustering, as were a handful of repertoires with anomalous nucleotide sharing. As stored in TCRdb, this immuneACCESS dataset retains in-frame rearrangements with V and J assigned. A fraction of the clones does not appear; measured against another copy, unresolved V genes explain less than half of the discrepancy, and the remainder lacks a known reason. V, J and clone size are taken as reported in that table, and D and trimming were inferred from the DNA itself. Within this sample are around 170,000 clones, with around 81% of them counted one time only. The ten largest make up under 2% of the sample.

As regards this clone: The antigen it binds to is not known. No per-base quality is available; no much larger clone lies one base away.

V is clipped by 6 bases and J by 4 bases, and the sequence between their germline boundaries is 15 bases long. CDR1 and CDR2 were assigned from the germline V gene as SNHLY and FYNNEI. The CDR3 holds 14 amino acids from the cysteine to the phenylalanine. Only CDR3 DNA remains: 42 bases, in frame from the first base. The receptor's source is a man between 40 and 49 years old in good health and CMV-seronegative. The sequenced material came from PBMCs. The sequence joins TRBV2 to TRBJ1-2; TRBD1 is possibly the D segment (5 matching bases). The DNA sequence is TGTGCCAGCAGCGCTCGACAGTTTGCCTATGGCTACACCTTC. It codes for CASSARQFAYGYTF.